Presented here are 18 T cell receptor beta chains from one specimen sequenced in a study of blood T cell repertoires in COVID-19. Clones were read by immunoSEQ multiplex PCR, and TCRdb kept only the in-frame ones, dropping some. Of about 190,000 clones in the sample, roughly 81% were seen once. The sample was peripheral blood. Source of these receptors: a woman of 80 years or more with COVID-19, enrolled during active disease.

V and J are TRBV6-2 or TRBV6-3 and TRBJ2-1; 14 nucleotides line up with TRBD2. The CDR3 spans 18 residues. Germline assignment: CDR1 MNHEY and CDR2 SVGEGT. The junction had 8 bases not matched to a gene; V was cut back by 5 bases and J by 2 bases. In DNA, the CDR3 is TGTGCCAGCAGTGATTCCGGGACTAGCGGGGGCCCCTACAATGAGCAGTTCTTC. Translating gives CASSDSGTSGGPYNEQFF.

There are a few counts of this clone. A read error may produce the germline difference seen at one junction end. In DNA form, the CDR3 reads TGTGCCAGCAGTCAAGACAGGATCAGCACAGATACGCAGTATTTT. Its protein product is CASSQDRISTDTQYF. The genes are TRBV3-1 (or the pseudogene TRBV3-2) and TRBJ2-3; D is perhaps TRBD1 (6 bases). The length of the CDR3 is 15 residues. Germline CDR1 reads LGHDT; CDR2 reads YNNKEL (reference sequence).

V is TRBV3-1 (or the pseudogene TRBV3-2) and J is TRBJ2-7; D is perhaps TRBD1 (8 bases). Trimming took off 2 bases at V and 4 bases at J, with 18 bases between the two ends. Germline V gene data show CDR1 as LGHDT and CDR2 as YNNKEL (reference sequence). This CDR3 contains 16 residues. The CDR3 reads CASSQRHRGGDYEQYF. In DNA, the CDR3 is TGTGCCAGCAGCCAACGTCACAGGGGGGGGGATTACGAGCAGTACTTC.

This clone was seen a single time. J is TRBJ1-5 and V is TRBV7-2; possible D gene TRBD1, 6 bases. CDR1 is SGHTA, CDR2 FQGNSA, per germline. CDR3 size: 15 residues. Deletions cut 0 bases from V and 3 bases from J, with 9 bases between. CDR3 DNA: TGTGCCAGCAGCTTAGCGGACAGTTCCAATCAGCCCCAGCATTTT. It translates to CASSLADSSNQPQHF.

There are a few counts of this clone. The J gene is TRBJ2-7, the V gene TRBV7-9; a weak D match, TRBD1 (6 bases). Per the germline V gene, CDR1 is SEHNR and CDR2 is FQNEAQ (reference sequence). The CDR3 totals 16 residues. The V end was cut by 5 bases, the J end by 2 bases, with 19 bases between. As DNA, the CDR3 is TGTGCCAGCAGCCAACCCTTAGGGGGACAAACCTACGAGCAGTACTTC. Its protein is CASSQPLGGQTYEQYF.

This chain links TRBV27 with TRBJ2-4; 9 bases agree with TRBD1. The CDR3 covers 16 residues. J gave up 6 bases and V 5 bases, and 11 bases lay outside the gene matches. Looked up from germline, CDR1 is MNHEY and CDR2 is SMNVEV (reference sequence). CDR3 in DNA: TGTGCCAGCAGTCCCGGACAGGGGCCGCCGGTAAACATTCAGTACTTC. Translation gives CASSPGQGPPVNIQYF.

The V gene is TRBV14, the J gene TRBJ1-3, with unresolved D. The length of the CDR3 is 14 residues. Germline loops: CDR1 SGHDN, CDR2 FVKESK. V lost 4 bases and J lost 0, with 7 bases in between. The CDR3: CASSPVYSGNTIYF. DNA of the CDR3: TGTGCCAGCAGCCCGGTATACTCTGGAAACACCATATATTTT. Variable domain in full (rest from reference TRBV14 and TRBJ1-3): EAGVTQFPSHSVIEKGQTVTLRCDPISGHDNLYWYRRVMGKEIKFLLHFVKESKQDESGMPNNRFLAERTGGTYSTLKVQPAELEDSGVYFCASSPVYSGNTIYFGEGSWLTVV.

The V gene is TRBV2, the J gene TRBJ2-2; 9 bases fit TRBD1. CDR1 is SNHLY and CDR2 is FYNNEI in the germline V gene. The CDR3 has 16 amino acids. Trimming cost V 7 bases and J 6 bases; bases outside gene matches: 12. This chain's CDR3 is CASTGQGAPSAGELFF. The CDR3 DNA follows: TGTGCCAGCACGGGACAGGGAGCACCATCTGCCGGGGAGCTGTTTTTT.

V usage is TRBV3-1 (or the pseudogene TRBV3-2) and J usage is TRBJ2-7, with 10 nucleotides matching TRBD2. V dropped 2 bases and J dropped 4; count of bases not matched to a gene: 2. The CDR3 is 14 residues long. Germline CDR1 reads LGHDT; CDR2 reads YNNKEL (reference sequence). In DNA, the CDR3 is TGTGCCAGCAGCCAACTAGCGGGGGAGTACGAGCAGTACTTC. This gives the protein CASSQLAGEYEQYF.

The chain carries TRBV27 and TRBJ2-7; 9 bases line up with TRBD2. This CDR3 region has 18 residues. Per germline, CDR1 MNHEY and CDR2 SMNVEV (reference sequence). The ends lost 6 bases at V and 5 bases at J; junction bases unmatched: 20. CDR3 sequence reads: CASRSSGLAPGSIHEQYF. Here the CDR3 DNA reads TGTGCCAGCAGGTCTTCGGGACTAGCCCCCGGGAGCATCCACGAGCAGTACTTC.

The V and J genes are TRBV29-1 and TRBJ1-1; 7 bases map to TRBD1. Losses at the gene ends were 6 bases for V and 3 bases for J; bases not matched to a gene: 10. CDR3 length: 14 amino acids. Germline loops: CDR1 SQVTM, CDR2 ANQGSEA. CDR3 sequence: CSVTPPDRDTEAFF. CDR3 in DNA: TGCAGCGTAACACCCCCAGACAGGGACACTGAAGCTTTCTTT.

This clone was seen a few times. This chain links TRBV19 with TRBJ1-2; no clear D. V dropped 6 bases and J dropped 2 bases, with 10 bases sitting between them. From germline, CDR1 is LNHDA and CDR2 SQIVND (reference sequence). The CDR3 has 13 amino acids. The CDR3 DNA reads TGTGCCAGTAGGGAGGACGGGAACTATGGCTACACCTTC. Protein product: CASREDGNYGYTF.

The chain combines TRBV7-6 with TRBJ2-3; perhaps TRBD2 as D (6 bases). V lost 2 bases and J 2 bases, leaving 14 bases between the germline ends. The CDR3 has 16 residues. Germline V gives CDR1 SGHVS, CDR2 FNYEAQ. CDR3 in DNA: TGTGCCAGCAGCTTACGTCCGGGACTGATCACAGATACGCAGTATTTT. Translation gives CASSLRPGLITDTQYF.

J is TRBJ2-1 and V is TRBV14, with 10 nucleotides matching TRBD2. The length of the CDR3 is 14 residues. The V gene end was trimmed by 2 bases and the J gene end by 13 bases; junction bases not matched to a gene: 8. Germline-derived CDR1 and CDR2 are SGHDN and FVKESK. CDR3 loop: CASSQYTAGGSQFF. For the CDR3, the DNA is TGTGCCAGCAGCCAATACACAGCGGGAGGGTCTCAGTTCTTC.

This chain uses TRBV4-3 with TRBJ1-2; TRBD1 aligns across 9 bases. Germline CDR1 is LGHNA and CDR2 is YSLEER. The junction had 3 bases not matched to a gene; V was cut back by 4 bases and J by 3 bases. This CDR3 contains 14 residues. Here the CDR3 DNA reads TGCGCCAGCAGCCCGGGACAGGGACACTATGGCTACACCTTC. Encoded protein: CASSPGQGHYGYTF.

The rearrangement links TRBV19 to TRBJ2-3, with 10 bases aligning to TRBD2. Losses at the gene ends were 3 bases for V and 3 bases for J; bases not matched to a gene: 6. CDR1 is LNHDA and CDR2 is SQIVND in the germline V gene (reference sequence). The CDR3 length is 16 residues. Here the CDR3 DNA reads TGTGCCAGTAGTATGGCAGCGGGGGGGGCGACAGATACGCAGTATTTT. It encodes CASSMAAGGATDTQYF. The variable domain in full, completed from reference TRBV19 and TRBJ2-3, reads DGGITQSPKYLFRKEGQNVTLSCEQNLNHDAMYWYRQDPGQGLRLIYYSQIVNDFQKGDIAEGYSVSREKKESFPLTVTSAQKNPTAFYLCASSMAAGGATDTQYFGPGTRLTVL.

CDR3 bases: TGTGCCAGTGGGGAGGGGCCCTACGAGCAGTACTTC. It codes for CASGEGPYEQYF. The chain has TRBV19 and TRBJ2-7; 7 positions match TRBD2. Germline CDR1 reads LNHDA; CDR2 reads SQIVND (reference sequence). CDR3 size: 12 residues. V lost 8 bases, J lost 2 bases, and 3 bases stayed unmatched.

DNA of the CDR3: TGTGCCAGCAGTTCGTTCAGGGGGCGAATTTATGATGGCTACACCTTC. Residues: CASSSFRGRIYDGYTF. The V gene is TRBV28, the J gene TRBJ1-2; 8 bases agree with TRBD1. This CDR3 has 16 amino acids. Per the germline V gene, CDR1 is MDHEN and CDR2 is SYDVKM. Unmatched junction bases numbered 13, after V lost 4 bases and J lost 6 bases.